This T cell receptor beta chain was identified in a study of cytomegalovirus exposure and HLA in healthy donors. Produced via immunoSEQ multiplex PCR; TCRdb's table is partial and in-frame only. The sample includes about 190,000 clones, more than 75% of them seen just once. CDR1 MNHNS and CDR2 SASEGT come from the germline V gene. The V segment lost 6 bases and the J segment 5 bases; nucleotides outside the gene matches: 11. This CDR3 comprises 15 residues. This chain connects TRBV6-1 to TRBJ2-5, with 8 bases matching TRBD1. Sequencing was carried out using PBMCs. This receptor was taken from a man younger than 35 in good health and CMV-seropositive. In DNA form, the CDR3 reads TGTGCCAGCAGACTAACGACAGGGGTGACGGAGACCCAGTACTTC. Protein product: CASRLTTGVTETQYF.